These 20 T cell receptor beta chains were sequenced from one sample in a study of T cell changes during pregnancy in multiple sclerosis. Profiled with immunoSEQ multiplex PCR; TCRdb holds only in-frame clones, not every one. Among 70,000 to 100,000 clones listed, roughly 93% were seen once. The source material was peripheral blood, sampled in the third trimester of pregnancy. These receptors came from a female donor in good health, enrolled as a control in a pregnancy study.

The genes are TRBV19 and TRBJ1-2; D gene ambiguous. The length of the CDR3 is 14 residues. Per the germline V gene, CDR1 is LNHDA and CDR2 is SQIVND (reference sequence). The V end lost 6 bases, the J end lost 8 bases, and 19 bases lay between the germline ends. CDR3 residues: CASSYPDPSQGYTF. The CDR3 DNA reads as TGTGCCAGTAGCTACCCCGATCCAAGCCAAGGCTACACCTTC.

The chain links TRBV6-6 to TRBJ1-4; TRBD1 agrees at 9 bases. The trim removed 6 bases at V and 13 bases at J, leaving 6 bases unmatched. Germline CDR1 reads MNHNY; CDR2 reads SVGAGI (reference sequence). This CDR3 region has 12 residues. The CDR3 sequence is CASSRQGGLLFF. CDR3 in DNA: TGTGCCAGCAGCCGACAGGGGGGTCTACTGTTTTTT.

The chain is built from TRBV5-1 and TRBJ2-3; TRBD2 agrees at 9 bases. The V gene end was trimmed by 1 base and the J gene end by 0 bases; junction bases not matched to a gene: 6. CDR3 size: 17 residues. Germline V gene sequence: CDR1 SGHRS, CDR2 YFSETQ. CDR3 in amino acids: CASSLKAGGLSTDTQYF. The CDR3 coding sequence is TGCGCCAGCAGCTTGAAGGCGGGAGGGTTAAGCACAGATACGCAGTATTTT.

This sequence joins TRBV29-1 and TRBJ2-3, with 9 nucleotides matching TRBD1. Germline loops: CDR1 SQVTM, CDR2 ANQGSEA. CDR3 length: 17 residues. After removal of 1 base from V and 4 bases from J, the junction contained 12 bases not matched to a gene. CDR3: CSVEVLGTGYRADTQYF. DNA for the CDR3: TGCAGCGTTGAAGTCCTTGGGACAGGGTATAGGGCAGATACGCAGTATTTT.

The chain links TRBV25-1 to TRBJ1-5, with TRBD1 matching 7 bases. After removal of 5 bases from V and 4 bases from J, the junction contained 11 bases not matched to a gene. CDR3 length: 16 amino acids. Germline V lookup: CDR1 MGHDK, CDR2 SYGVNS. CDR3 sequence (DNA): TGTGCCAGCAGTCCGGGCAACCGGGACAGTAATCAGCCCCAGCATTTT. Translating it yields CASSPGNRDSNQPQHF.

V usage is TRBV27 and J usage is TRBJ2-1; D is possibly TRBD1 (5 bases). This CDR3 contains 13 residues. Trimming removed 1 base at V and 6 bases at J, with 7 bases between. Germline V lookup: CDR1 MNHEY, CDR2 SMNVEV (reference sequence). The CDR3 DNA is TGTGCCAGCAGTTTATGGGGCCCCAATGAGCAGTTCTTC. As protein: CASSLWGPNEQFF.

The CDR3 region has the DNA TGTGCCAGCTCACTTGTCCAGGAAGGCTACACCTTC. Protein sequence: CASSLVQEGYTF. The gene calls are TRBV18 and TRBJ1-2, with no clear D. The CDR3 has 12 amino acids. V lost 4 bases, J lost 8 bases, and 11 bases lay in between. Germline assignment: CDR1 KGHSH and CDR2 LQKENI.

This rearrangement joins TRBV29-1 to TRBJ1-2; 8 bases are a match to TRBD1. V was pared by 7 bases and J by 6 bases, with 7 bases of the junction left unmatched. CDR1 and CDR2 (germline): SQVTM, ANQGSEA. The CDR3 loop spans 12 amino acids. This CDR3 is CSARQGPNGYTF. The CDR3 bases are TGCAGCGCGAGACAGGGGCCGAATGGCTACACCTTC.

V is TRBV4-1 and J is TRBJ1-5; unclear D gene. CDR1 MGHRA and CDR2 YSYEKL come from the germline V gene. The CDR3 covers 13 residues. V lost 3 bases to trimming and J lost 4 bases, with 7 bases between them. The chain's CDR3 is CASSQWQNQPQHF. The DNA of the CDR3 is TGCGCCAGCAGCCAGTGGCAGAATCAGCCCCAGCATTTT.

The chain joins TRBV2 to TRBJ2-7; 9 bases agree with TRBD2. The CDR3 sequence is 15 residues long. The germline V gene has CDR1 SNHLY and CDR2 FYNNEI. V was pared by 8 bases and J by 3 bases, with 11 bases of the junction left unmatched. This chain's CDR3 is CASLRVAGDNYEQYF. In nucleotides, the CDR3 is TGTGCCAGCCTTCGGGTAGCGGGGGACAACTACGAGCAGTACTTC.

The chain links TRBV7-8 to TRBJ2-3; no clear D gene. Germline V gene data show CDR1 as SGHVS and CDR2 as FQNEAQ. The CDR3 contains 14 residues. The germline V and J ends were trimmed by 1 base and 1 base, with 6 bases remaining between them. CDR3 bases: TGTGCCAGCAGCTTAGGAAGAGGCACAGATACGCAGTATTTT. Its protein product is CASSLGRGTDTQYF.

The V gene is TRBV9, the J gene TRBJ1-3, with no clear D. Germline V CDR1 and CDR2: SGDLS, YYNGEE. CDR3 length: 17 amino acids. V was trimmed by 0 bases and J by 2 bases, leaving 15 bases between them. This CDR3 reads CASSVASFQRAGNTIYF. The DNA for the CDR3 is TGTGCCAGCAGCGTAGCGTCATTCCAGAGGGCTGGAAACACCATATATTTT.

The chain links TRBV4-1 to TRBJ2-4; D call uncertain. This CDR3 contains 14 residues. Trimming removed 2 bases from V and 0 bases from J, with 5 bases in between. CDR1 MGHRA and CDR2 YSYEKL come from the germline V gene. DNA for the CDR3: TGCGCCAGCAGCCAACCCCTAGCCAAAAACATTCAGTACTTC. Protein product: CASSQPLAKNIQYF.

The chain has TRBV7-9 and TRBJ2-2; TRBD2 aligns across 8 bases. The CDR3 has 14 amino acids. Unmatched junction bases numbered 3, after V lost 2 bases and J lost 7 bases. Germline CDR1 and CDR2: SEHNR and FQNEAQ (reference sequence). The CDR3 bases are TGTGCCAGCAGCTTAAGCGGGAGAGGCGGGGAGCTGTTTTTT. Translating gives CASSLSGRGGELFF.

The chain is built from TRBV29-1 and TRBJ2-7; D is possibly TRBD2 (5 bases). V was cut by 7 bases and J by 2 bases, with 18 bases left in between. The length of the CDR3 is 14 residues. Germline loops: CDR1 SQVTM, CDR2 ANQGSEA. The DNA of the CDR3 is TGCAGCGGAATCGATGGGGTCGGGACCTACGAGCAGTACTTC. Residues: CSGIDGVGTYEQYF.

A remark on this clone: Additional DNA sequences in this sample encode the identical CDR3. The chain has TRBV7-9 and TRBJ2-3, with TRBD2 matching over 14 bases. This CDR3 is built from 16 residues. Germline V gene data show CDR1 as SEHNR and CDR2 as FQNEAQ (reference sequence). V shed 3 bases and J 2 bases; nucleotides not matched to a gene: 1. CDR3 in amino acids: CASSLTSGRATDTQYF. As DNA, the CDR3 is TGTGCCAGCAGCTTGACTAGCGGGAGGGCCACAGATACGCAGTATTTT.

The chain has TRBV4-1 and TRBJ2-7; 8 nucleotides agree with TRBD2. This CDR3 has 15 residues. V lost 4 bases, J lost 3 bases, and 8 bases stayed unmatched. Germline values: CDR1 MGHRA, CDR2 YSYEKL. CDR3 sequence reads: CASSPSLAGGYEQYF. Here the CDR3 DNA reads TGCGCCAGCAGCCCCTCTCTGGCGGGGGGCTACGAGCAGTACTTC.

The chain is built from TRBV11-2 and TRBJ2-7, with D perhaps TRBD1 (6 bases). Trimming left V 5 bases short and J 2 bases short, with 10 bases between. Germline CDR1 is SGHAT and CDR2 is FQNNGV. This CDR3 contains 13 residues. The CDR3 spells CASSRGHTYEQYF. CDR3 in DNA: TGTGCCAGCAGCCGGGGACATACCTACGAGCAGTACTTC.

CDR3 amino acids: CASSSRDNNQETQYF. The CDR3 DNA reads as TGTGCCAGCTCATCTCGGGACAATAACCAAGAGACCCAGTACTTC. This sequence joins TRBV18 and TRBJ2-5; a possible D gene is TRBD1 (6 bases). CDR3 length equals 15 residues. V shed 5 bases and J shed 0 bases, with 13 bases lying between them. The germline CDR1 and CDR2 sequences are KGHSH and LQKENI. The variable domain in full, completed from reference TRBV18 and TRBJ2-5, reads NAGVMQNPRHLVRRRGQEARLRCSPMKGHSHVYWYRQLPEEGLKFMVYLQKENIIDESGMPKERFSAEFPKEGPSILRIQQVVRGDSAAYFCASSSRDNNQETQYFGPGTRLLVL.

The rearrangement joins TRBV6-1 to TRBJ2-3; D not resolved. Per the germline V gene, CDR1 is MNHNS and CDR2 is SASEGT. This CDR3 has 15 amino acids. V was cut by 0 bases and J by 2 bases, with 9 bases left in between. The CDR3 nucleotides read TGTGCCAGCAGTGAAGCCCAGGTACTCACAGATACGCAGTATTTT. It translates to CASSEAQVLTDTQYF.